The 4 T cell receptor beta chains below were found in one sample sequenced in a study of T cell changes during pregnancy in multiple sclerosis. Sequencing was performed with immunoSEQ multiplex PCR; in TCRdb, only in-frame clones are kept and a portion is missing. The sample records 42,000 or so clones, 94% being singletons. Specimen: CD4+ T cells from peripheral blood mononuclear cells, collected after pregnancy. These receptors all stem from a female donor with multiple sclerosis, enrolled in a pregnancy study.

This chain uses TRBV10-3 with TRBJ2-7, with a possible D match to TRBD1 (6 bases). The CDR3 consists of 15 residues. Per the germline V gene, CDR1 is ENHRY and CDR2 is SYGVKD. Trimming shortened V by 4 bases and J by 4 bases, and 17 bases separated the two germline ends. The chain's CDR3 is CAISAYQQGGYEQYF. For the CDR3, the DNA is TGTGCCATCAGTGCCTATCAACAGGGTGGTTACGAGCAGTACTTC.

This chain uses TRBV7-2 with TRBJ2-1; D is perhaps TRBD2 (6 bases). The CDR3 has 15 residues. The germline V gene encodes CDR1 SGHTA and CDR2 FQGNSA. Trimming left V 0 bases short and J 6 bases short, with 12 bases between. DNA of the CDR3: TGTGCCAGCAGCTTAGCGGGGCGGGGCCGCAATGAGCAGTTCTTC. Translation: CASSLAGRGRNEQFF.

CDR3 residues: CASRAPTGIYGYTF. As DNA, the CDR3 is TGTGCCAGCAGGGCCCCGACAGGGATTTATGGCTACACCTTC. The chain joins TRBV2 to TRBJ1-2, with TRBD1 matching 7 bases. Trimming cost V 6 bases and J 5 bases; bases outside gene matches: 9. Germline assignment: CDR1 SNHLY and CDR2 FYNNEI. The length of the CDR3 is 14 residues.

The chain uses TRBV2 and TRBJ2-4, with TRBD1 identical over 8 bases. The V and J ends lost 10 bases and 0 bases, in that order; junction bases with no gene match: 8. The CDR3 covers 15 residues. Germline V gene sequence: CDR1 SNHLY, CDR2 FYNNEI. The CDR3 bases are TGTGCCACCAGACAGGGGTTCCTAGCCAAAAACATTCAGTACTTC. Translating gives CATRQGFLAKNIQYF.